This T cell receptor (beta chain) was retrieved from a study of type 1 and type 2 diabetes patients (dated by TCRdb to the mid-2010s). Concerning the study at large: Eight to ten type 1 diabetes patients, four type 2 diabetes patients and six or seven nondiabetic controls were recruited in China to form the cohort. Sequencing of the TCRbeta libraries was paired-end and was performed on Illumina HiSeq 2000 or MiSeq instruments. Across the study, CD4+ and CD8+ T cells were positively selected from PBMCs by means of CD4 or CD8 MicroBeads on MACS columns. A total of 15 million to 20 million paired-end reads were generated across the whole study. The study profiled TCRbeta repertoires by high-throughput sequencing to compare type 1 diabetes, type 2 diabetes and nondiabetic individuals. When roughly 20-cycle amplification was compared with roughly 25-cycle amplification, V gene usage looked similar, suggesting that primer efficiencies were similar and PCR bias was random. Type 2 diabetes patients served as a disease comparison group for the type 1 diabetes patients.

This clonotype was counted a single time. No cognate antigen has been identified for it. The record has no base qualities; no much larger clone is one base away. Support from one read is weak. V loses 9 bases at its end and J loses 4 bases; junction bases beyond the gene matches: 5. The germline V gene gives CDR1 as MNHEY and CDR2 as SVGEGT. The CDR3 spans 14 residues, from the cysteine through the phenylalanine. Just the 42-base CDR3 DNA is kept, in frame starting at base 1. The reads were generated on an Illumina MiSeq. Genomic DNA from sorted T cell subsets served as template for TCRbeta CDR3 amplification. Multiplex PCR with 30 forward and 13 reverse primers amplified the TCRbeta CDR3 region. PCR products were purified with AMPure XP beads, after which indices and adaptors were added in a second approximately 26-cycle PCR. Before sequencing, the QIAquick Gel Extraction Kit was used to gel-purify the libraries. The study's own analysis went as follows. Paired-end reads were merged with FLASH and aligned to IMGT V, D and J germline references using IgBLAST. Reads with below 70% alignment identity to germline references were discarded, and about 11 million reads were retained study-wide. CDR3 boundaries, reading frame and productivity were assigned following IMGT definitions. Clones at or above 1% of reads were defined as highly-expanded clones, and diversity was measured by normalized Shannon entropy. Unpaired two-tailed t-tests were used to test for differences in Shannon entropy between groups. The public reads were reanalyzed by TCRdb: fastp trimming at Q25, MiXCR alignment, in-frame beta chains only. Each CDR3 protein gets just one entry, which takes the most common genes and DNA from the rows behind it. None of the V and J calls come from the authors' own analysis; TCRdb made them. The sample table shows some 250,000 distinct CDR3 sequences, and around 47% are seen once. The top ten hold around 15% of the sample.

Every diabetic patient fulfilled standard classification criteria for type 1 or type 2 diabetes, and glucose and C-peptide were evaluated using WHO-recommended methods. Donors with other autoimmune diseases or infections within the previous four weeks were excluded. Roughly 10 milliliters of peripheral blood were collected from each participant. LymphoPrep density separation was used to isolate PBMCs. Findings and caveats that apply to the study as a whole: Type 2 diabetes patients had few highly-expanded CD4+ clones, median one, accounting for a median 3.9% of reads. Because only a limited number of T2D and control samples were sequenced, some T1D-only HECs might also be present in more T2D or control samples. Type 2 diabetes repertoires showed high diversity, significantly greater than type 1 diabetes repertoires in both CD4+ and CD8+ T cells. V and J gene usage patterns of type 2 diabetes and control samples were highly correlated, averaging roughly 0.97 between samples. Age and gender were not matched between study groups, possibly biasing interpretation.

This receptor was taken from a man in his late teens or twenties with type 2 diabetes. The specimen sequenced was peripheral blood mononuclear cells (PBMCs). The chain is made from TRBV6-2 or TRBV6-3 and TRBJ2-3; 12 of the junction bases match TRBD2. The DNA sequence is given as TGTGCCAGTCGACTAGCGGGGGAAGCAGATACGCAGTATTTT. Its protein reads: CASRLAGEADTQYF.